The present T cell receptor (beta chain) was sequenced within a study of molecular identifiers for immune sequencing clone quantification. Study summary: Replicates split RNA from approximately 22,000 or 94,000 naive CD8 cells five ways, and the researchers sequenced four portions. General observations from the study: Highly expanded clone sizes could end up underestimated if a barcode were shared by identical TCR molecules. Over 99% of CMV-specific effector molecules, but under 1% of naive ones, were in clones above 20 copies.

TCRdb reprocessed the PCR reads with MiXCR, giving one entry per CDR3 protein. The data contain approximately 63,000 distinct CDR3 sequences, around a fifth of them singletons. This CDR3 has 14 amino acids. The germline gives CDR1 MDHEN, CDR2 SYDVKM. V was cut by 5 bases and J by 7 bases, with 18 bases left in between. This clonotype was detected many times. As yet, its antigen is unknown. This receptor was obtained from a human donor in good health. Some libraries in this study had Jurkat cell RNA spiked in. The chain joins TRBV28 to TRBJ2-7; perhaps TRBD2 as D (6 bases). Specimen: naive CD8+ T cells from blood, with Jurkat cell RNA spiked in. Indicated subset: FACS-sorted CD8+CD4-CCR7+CD45RA+ naive T cells. The CDR3 DNA sequence: TGTGCCAGCAGTCCTCACCGACGGGAGAGGGAGCAGTACTTC. Translating it yields CASSPHRREREQYF.